This entry concerns a single TCR beta chain. Its antigen is unknown. There are 14 residues in the CDR3. Germline CDR1 and CDR2: SGDLS and YYNGEE. V lost 3 bases and J 0 bases, leaving 4 bases between the germline ends. This sample is part of a study of OX40 agonist ivuxolimab in advanced cancers. Study results and caveats: Partly responding patients at 0.1-3.0 mg/kg showed some of the smallest clonal expansion.

Clones were read by immunoSEQ multiplex PCR, and TCRdb kept only the in-frame ones, dropping some. The data contain around 25,000 clones, approximately 86% of them singletons. The chain uses TRBV9 and TRBJ2-6; no clear D. The receptor was isolated from an adult with an advanced solid tumor such as melanoma, head and neck, liver or kidney cancer. Sequencing was performed on CD4+ or CD8+ T cells sorted from blood, taken in a trial of the OX40 agonist ivuxolimab. CDR3 in DNA: TGTGCCAGCAGCGCAAGCTCTGGGGCCAACGTCCTGACTTTC. Translation: CASSASSGANVLTF.